Shown below are 20 T cell receptor beta chains from a single sample sequenced in a study of cytomegalovirus exposure and HLA in healthy donors. The PCR made use of 60 Vbeta and 13 Jbeta primers. Clones were read by immunoSEQ multiplex PCR, and TCRdb kept only the in-frame ones, dropping some. The sample has hundreds of thousands of clones, roughly 81% seen once. Sequenced material: PBMCs. The source is a girl aged 2 to 9 in good health and CMV-seronegative.

This clone was seen more than once but under ten times. The chain uses TRBV10-2 and TRBJ2-1; no definite D call. Looked up from germline, CDR1 is WSHSY and CDR2 is SAAADI. This CDR3 spans 12 amino acids. V dropped 2 bases and J dropped 4 bases, with 3 bases sitting between them. CDR3 loop: CASSERYNEQFF. DNA for the CDR3: TGCGCCAGCAGTGAGCGGTACAATGAGCAGTTCTTC.

This rearrangement joins TRBV4-2 to TRBJ1-6; no definite D call. The CDR3 loop spans 17 amino acids. V lost 0 bases to trimming and J lost 3 bases, with 12 bases between them. Germline CDR1 LGHNA, CDR2 YNFKEQ. The CDR3 nucleotides are TGTGCCAGCAGCCAAGAACTATGGAATAGCTATAATTCACCCCTCCACTTT. This sequence encodes CASSQELWNSYNSPLHF.

This chain joins TRBV6-5 and TRBJ1-5, with TRBD1 as a possible D gene (5 bases). V lost 6 bases to trimming and J lost 10 bases, with 22 bases between them. This CDR3 spans 15 amino acids. Germline CDR1 and CDR2: MNHEY and SVGAGI. The CDR3 protein is CASREMTGVQNPQHF. In nucleotides, the CDR3 is TGTGCCAGCAGGGAGATGACGGGGGTGCAAAATCCCCAGCATTTT.

The genes are TRBV11-2 and TRBJ2-7; 7 nucleotides align to TRBD1. With V trimmed by 8 bases and J by 0 bases, 10 bases remained unmatched. The CDR3 is 15 amino acids. Germline V lookup: CDR1 SGHAT, CDR2 FQNNGV. The CDR3, as DNA: TGTGCCAGCCAGCCTCAAGGGGGCTACTCCTACGAGCAGTACTTC. It is translated as CASQPQGGYSYEQYF.

The chain combines TRBV2 with TRBJ1-1; D is unresolved. V was trimmed by 4 bases and J by 2 bases, leaving 8 bases between them. CDR1 is SNHLY, CDR2 FYNNEI, per germline. This CDR3 comprises 13 residues. CDR3 nucleotides: TGTGCCAGCAGTGTTGAGGAAAACACTGAAGCTTTCTTT. It is translated as CASSVEENTEAFF.

The rearrangement joins TRBV18 to TRBJ2-1, with 7 bases matching TRBD2. Germline-derived CDR1 and CDR2 are KGHSH and LQKENI. The CDR3 covers 16 residues. The J segment lost 3 bases and the V segment lost 3 bases, leaving 8 bases of the junction unmatched. The CDR3, as DNA: TGTGCCAGCTCACCCGGTGCCGGGAGGCGCTACAATGAGCAGTTCTTC. Protein sequence: CASSPGAGRRYNEQFF.

The rearrangement uses TRBV5-1 and TRBJ2-7; 7 bases align to TRBD1. The CDR3 extends over 13 amino acids. The V gene's germline CDR1 is SGHRS and CDR2 YFSETQ. Unmatched junction bases numbered 4, after V lost 5 bases and J lost 2 bases. The CDR3 region has the DNA TGCGCCAGCAGTCTGGACAGGACCTACGAGCAGTACTTC. This gives the protein CASSLDRTYEQYF.

The chain employs TRBV25-1 and TRBJ2-2; 7 bases match TRBD1. This CDR3 spans 15 amino acids. The junction had 4 bases not matched to a gene; V was cut back by 5 bases and J by 1 base. Germline CDR1 MGHDK, CDR2 SYGVNS. CDR3 sequence reads: CASSFRDRNTGELFF. In DNA form, the CDR3 reads TGTGCCAGCAGTTTCCGGGACAGGAACACCGGGGAGCTGTTTTTT.

This chain joins TRBV30 and TRBJ1-3; the D is unclear. Germline V lookup: CDR1 GTSNPN, CDR2 SVGIG (reference sequence). CDR3 length: 17 residues. Trimming pared 2 bases from V and 0 bases from J, leaving 17 bases between. This CDR3 reads CAWSKLWTAASGNTIYF. In nucleotides, the CDR3 is TGTGCCTGGAGTAAACTATGGACTGCCGCCTCTGGAAACACCATATATTTT.

This clone has a single count. The chain links TRBV6-6 to TRBJ1-2, with 8 positions matching TRBD1. This CDR3 spans 14 amino acids. Germline values: CDR1 MNHNY, CDR2 SVGAGI (reference sequence). Trimming removed 5 bases from V and 4 bases from J; junction bases left unmatched: 6. In nucleotides, the CDR3 is TGTGCCAGCAGTCTCACAGGGGGAGGCTATGGCTACACCTTC. Protein: CASSLTGGGYGYTF.

To note about this clone: One end of the junction does not line up with germline, which may come from a read error. V gene TRBV7-9 combines with J gene TRBJ1-5, with D hard to call. Germline-derived CDR1 and CDR2 are SEHNR and FQNEAQ (reference sequence). The CDR3 has 15 residues. The CDR3 DNA reads TGTTCCAGCAGCTTATCAGGAACTAGCAATCAGCCCCAGCATTTT. This gives the protein CSSSLSGTSNQPQHF.

About this clone itself: Compared with germline, one end of the junction differs, possibly owing to a read error. Other DNA sequences from this sample encode an identical CDR3 as well. The chain has TRBV5-1 and TRBJ2-2, with 11 bases identical to TRBD2. The CDR3 runs 19 residues. The germline V gene has CDR1 SGHRS and CDR2 YFSETQ. CDR3 region: CASSWRKTSGGTNTGELFF. The CDR3 nucleotides read TGCGCCAGCAGCTGGAGGAAAACTAGCGGGGGTACGAACACCGGGGAGCTGTTCTTT.

This chain uses TRBV30 with TRBJ1-5; D is perhaps TRBD1 (6 bases). The CDR3 spans 14 residues. Germline V gene data show CDR1 as GTSNPN and CDR2 as SVGIG (reference sequence). Trimming took 1 base from V and 1 from J, leaving 8 bases between them. CDR3 sequence: CAWSEGTSNQPQHF. The CDR3 DNA follows: TGTGCCTGGAGTGAGGGGACAAGCAATCAGCCCCAGCATTTT.

Details on this clone: The same CDR3 also results from other DNA sequences found in this sample. This chain links TRBV20-1 with TRBJ2-3, with D unresolved. The V gene's germline CDR1 is DFQATT and CDR2 SNEGSKA (reference sequence). CDR3 length: 10 amino acids. V lost 4 bases and J lost 3, with 2 bases in between. The CDR3: CSATTDTQYF. For the CDR3, the DNA is TGCAGTGCTACAACAGATACGCAGTATTTT.

V is TRBV7-9 and J is TRBJ1-1; unclear D gene. The CDR3 runs to 13 residues. Germline-derived CDR1 and CDR2 are SEHNR and FQNEAQ (reference sequence). The V and J ends lost 4 bases and 1 base respectively, with 7 bases between them. CDR3 nucleotides: TGTGCCAGCAGCTCTTTAAAGAACACTGAAGCTTTCTTT. Its protein is CASSSLKNTEAFF.

This clone turned up a few times. The chain couples TRBV13 to TRBJ2-5; 8 bases line up with TRBD1. TRBJ2-7 matches the DNA end more closely, so the J call is doubtful. This CDR3 contains 13 residues. Germline lookup yields CDR1 PRHDT and CDR2 FYEKMQ (reference sequence). Written as DNA, the CDR3 is TGTGCCAGCAGCGGCCAGGGGGCATACGAGCAGTACTTC. It codes for CASSGQGAYEQYF.

V and J are TRBV2 and TRBJ2-3, with D uncertain. Germline values: CDR1 SNHLY, CDR2 FYNNEI. The CDR3 spans 16 residues. The V and J ends lost 7 bases and 6 bases respectively, with 23 bases between them. The CDR3 nucleotides read TGTGCCAGCAAAACCTCGAGGAGCCGTGTTGGGGATACGCAGTATTTT. It codes for CASKTSRSRVGDTQYF.

The gene calls are TRBV27 and TRBJ2-7, with a tentative D call TRBD2 (6 bases). The CDR3 is made up of 14 amino acids. V gave up 7 bases and J gave up 9 bases, with 22 bases separating them. Germline V gives CDR1 MNHEY, CDR2 SMNVEV (reference sequence). The CDR3 here is CASNTGTSTTRQYF. The CDR3 DNA sequence: TGTGCCAGCAATACCGGGACTTCCACTACGAGGCAGTACTTC.

The genes are TRBV7-9 and TRBJ1-2, with unresolved D. The CDR3 spans 15 residues. Germline-derived CDR1 and CDR2 are SEHNR and FQNEAQ (reference sequence). Trimming removed 1 base from V and 6 bases from J, with 15 bases in between. In DNA form, the CDR3 reads TGTGCCAGCAGCTTAGATTGGTTGATGGAGGATGGCTACACCTTC. It translates to CASSLDWLMEDGYTF.

The CDR3 reads CASSPRTGGGSEQYF. CDR3 nucleotides: TGTGCCAGCAGTCCCCGGACAGGGGGAGGGAGCGAGCAGTACTTC. The chain is built from TRBV6-5 and TRBJ2-7, with 10 bases identical to TRBD1. The CDR3 totals 15 residues. CDR1 and CDR2 (germline): MNHEY, SVGAGI. Trimming at V came to 5 bases and at J to 6 bases, leaving 10 bases not matched to a gene.